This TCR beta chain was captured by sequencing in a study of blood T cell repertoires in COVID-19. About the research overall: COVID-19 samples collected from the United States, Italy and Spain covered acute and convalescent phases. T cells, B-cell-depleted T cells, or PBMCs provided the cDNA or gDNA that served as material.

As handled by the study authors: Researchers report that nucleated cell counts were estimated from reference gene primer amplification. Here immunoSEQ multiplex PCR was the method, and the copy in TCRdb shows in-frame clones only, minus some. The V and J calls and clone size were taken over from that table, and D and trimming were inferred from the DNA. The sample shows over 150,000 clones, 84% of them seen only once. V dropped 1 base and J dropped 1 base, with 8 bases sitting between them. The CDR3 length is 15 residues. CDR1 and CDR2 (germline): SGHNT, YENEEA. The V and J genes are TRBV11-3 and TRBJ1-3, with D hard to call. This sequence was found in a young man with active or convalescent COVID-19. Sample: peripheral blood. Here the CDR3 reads CASSLVAGSGNTIYF. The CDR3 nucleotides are TGTGCCAGCAGCTTAGTAGCGGGGTCTGGAAACACCATATATTTT. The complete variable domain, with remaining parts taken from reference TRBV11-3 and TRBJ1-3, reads EAGVVQSPRYKIIEKKQPVAFWCNPISGHNTLYWYLQNLGQGPELLIRYENEEAVDDSQLPKDRFSAERLKGVDSTLKIQPAELGDSAVYLCASSLVAGSGNTIYFGEGSWLTVV.